One and the same sample provided the 5 T cell receptor beta chains below, sequenced in a study of shared clonotypes between healthy human individuals. Measured with immunoSEQ multiplex PCR; TCRdb has only the in-frame clones, and not every one. This table holds roughly 2.4 million clones, roughly 95% found once. Sequencing was done on a sample of naive CD4+ T cells sorted from blood. Noted subset: CD45RA+ positively selected. The source is a man aged 18-30 years in good health.

The chain employs TRBV4-1 and TRBJ2-3, with 10 positions matching TRBD2. CDR1 and CDR2 from the germline V gene are MGHRA and YSYEKL. The CDR3 runs 15 residues. J lost 4 bases, V lost 4 bases, and 5 bases had no gene match. CDR3 loop: CASSPGTSEADTQYF. CDR3 coding DNA: TGCGCCAGCAGCCCCGGGACTAGCGAGGCAGATACGCAGTATTTT.

This clone was seen just once. The CDR3 DNA reads as TGTGCCTGGAGAAAGGACAGGGGGCCGACCTACGAGCAGTACTTC. Translating it yields CAWRKDRGPTYEQYF. This chain joins TRBV30 and TRBJ2-7, with 11 nucleotides matching TRBD1. Germline CDR1 GTSNPN, CDR2 SVGIG (reference sequence). The CDR3 has 15 amino acids. The ends lost 3 bases at V and 2 bases at J; junction bases unmatched: 6.

A note on this clone: This specimen includes other DNA sequences encoding the same CDR3. The rearrangement uses TRBV5-1 and TRBJ2-5; D is uncertain. Germline CDR1 and CDR2: SGHRS and YFSETQ. V was cut by 2 bases and J by 3 bases, with 5 bases left in between. This CDR3 comprises 12 residues. For the CDR3, the DNA is TGCGCCAGCAGCTTACGGGAAGAGACCCAGTACTTC. It codes for CASSLREETQYF.

The V gene is TRBV28, the J gene TRBJ1-5, with 10 positions matching TRBD1. Germline loops: CDR1 MDHEN, CDR2 SYDVKM. The ends lost 6 bases at V and 6 bases at J; junction bases unmatched: 8. The CDR3 consists of 15 residues. CDR3 loop: CASRFRDRGIQPQHF. The CDR3 DNA follows: TGTGCCAGCAGATTCCGGGACAGGGGTATTCAGCCCCAGCATTTT.

V is TRBV29-1 and J is TRBJ1-1; perhaps TRBD1 as D (5 bases). The CDR3 is 13 amino acids. The germline V gene encodes CDR1 SQVTM and CDR2 ANQGSEA. Trimming took off 7 bases at V and 1 base at J, with 13 bases between the two ends. CDR3 DNA: TGCAGCGGGGATTGGGGGAGGAACACTGAAGCTTTCTTT. Its translation: CSGDWGRNTEAFF.